This T cell receptor beta chain was observed in a study of blood T cell repertoires in COVID-19. Study at large: There were acute and convalescent COVID-19 samples, and they came from the United States, Italy and Spain. From T cells, B-cell-depleted T cells, or PBMCs came the material, which was cDNA or gDNA.

CDR1 is SEHNR, CDR2 FQNEAQ, per germline (reference sequence). The CDR3 loop spans 13 amino acids. Trimming cost V 5 bases and J 7 bases, with 11 bases left between them. Per the original data handling: Estimated nucleated cell counts came from reference gene primer amplification. Libraries were prepared by immunoSEQ multiplex PCR; TCRdb keeps only in-frame clonotypes and omits some of them. V, J and clone size are taken as reported in that table, and D and trimming were inferred from the DNA itself. The data contain more than 110,000 clones, approximately 85% of them singletons. The receptor comes from a man aged 50-59 years with acute or convalescent COVID-19. Material for sequencing was peripheral blood. The genes are TRBV7-9 and TRBJ1-4; a possible D gene is TRBD1 (5 bases). The CDR3: CASSVTQGEKLFF. CDR3 sequence (DNA): TGTGCCAGCAGCGTTACGCAGGGTGAAAAACTGTTTTTT.